These 22 T cell receptor beta chains were all obtained from the same sample, sequenced in a study of a mutant IDH1 vaccine in newly diagnosed glioma. Time point of the sample: week 23, last vaccination. The study gave 300 ug of mutant IDH1 20-mer peptide per vaccine dose, with topical imiquimod. These receptors have no identified antigens. The method was immunoSEQ multiplex PCR; TCRdb's version includes in-frame clones alone and lacks a portion of them. Among some 38,000 clones listed, about four fifths were seen once. The source was PBMCs, collected from a glioma patient whose treatment included an IDH1 peptide vaccine. The receptors were gathered from a man aged 40-49 years with glioma.

The chain couples TRBV19 to TRBJ1-1, with D possibly matching TRBD1 (6 bases). This CDR3 contains 14 residues. The ends were cut back, 5 bases at V and 2 bases at J, with 12 bases in the middle. Germline values: CDR1 LNHDA, CDR2 SQIVND (reference sequence). CDR3 sequence reads: CASSVTGINTEAFF. As DNA, the CDR3 is TGTGCCAGTAGTGTAACAGGGATCAACACTGAAGCTTTCTTT.

This rearrangement joins TRBV19 to TRBJ2-5; D not resolved. The ends were cut back, 2 bases at V and 3 bases at J, with 4 bases in the middle. This CDR3 region has 12 residues. Germline lookup yields CDR1 LNHDA and CDR2 SQIVND (reference sequence). CDR3 in DNA: TGTGCCAGTAGTATAACCAAAGAGACCCAGTACTTC. As protein: CASSITKETQYF.

The gene calls are TRBV7-2 and TRBJ1-6; 8 bases are a match to TRBD1. The CDR3 has 15 residues. Germline CDR1 reads SGHTA; CDR2 reads FQGNSA. V was clipped by 0 bases and J by 7 bases; unmatched bases: 2. CDR3 DNA: TGTGCCAGCAGCTTAGCAACAGGGGGGAATTCACCCCTCCACTTT. It specifies CASSLATGGNSPLHF.

This clone was recorded once. The chain links TRBV30 to TRBJ1-4; 9 nucleotides line up with TRBD1. The germline CDR1 and CDR2 sequences are GTSNPN and SVGIG (reference sequence). CDR3 length equals 14 residues. J gave up 13 bases and V 5 bases, and 14 bases lay outside the gene matches. In nucleotides, the CDR3 is TGTGCCTGGGGACCGGGACAGGGTCCAACCGGACTGTTTTTT. As protein: CAWGPGQGPTGLFF.

This clone occurred a few times. V and J are TRBV4-2 and TRBJ1-1; D unclear. CDR3 length: 16 amino acids. V was pared by 3 bases and J by 0 bases, with 14 bases between. Germline-derived CDR1 and CDR2 are LGHNA and YNFKEQ. CDR3: CASSQGLSGMNTEAFF. The CDR3 coding sequence is TGTGCCAGCAGCCAGGGCCTCTCGGGTATGAACACTGAAGCTTTCTTT.

The V and J genes are TRBV29-1 and TRBJ2-5, with 11 bases fitting TRBD1. The CDR3 consists of 14 residues. Trimming cost V 6 bases and J 4 bases; bases outside gene matches: 7. The V gene's germline CDR1 is SQVTM and CDR2 ANQGSEA. This CDR3 reads CSVEGQGVPETQYF. The CDR3 region has the DNA TGCAGCGTAGAGGGACAGGGGGTCCCAGAGACCCAGTACTTC.

The chain couples TRBV6-5 to TRBJ2-3; D possibly corresponds to TRBD1 (5 bases). The CDR3 contains 14 residues. Looked up from germline, CDR1 is MNHEY and CDR2 is SVGAGI. V shed 3 bases and J shed 4 bases, with 11 bases lying between them. DNA of the CDR3: TGTGCCAGCAGTTATTTAAGGGGTGCAGATACGCAGTATTTT. Translation gives CASSYLRGADTQYF.

The CDR3 sequence is CASTPQLAGNTGELFF. CDR3 nucleotides: TGTGCCAGCACGCCACAGCTAGCGGGGAACACCGGGGAGCTGTTTTTT. The genes are TRBV7-2 and TRBJ2-2, with 8 bases matching TRBD2. The CDR3 runs to 16 residues. Germline V lookup: CDR1 SGHTA, CDR2 FQGNSA. Trimming cost V 7 bases and J 1 base; bases outside gene matches: 8.

This clone was observed a few times. The V gene is TRBV4-3, the J gene TRBJ1-4, with 12 bases identical to TRBD1. This CDR3 is 17 amino acids long. The germline V gene encodes CDR1 LGHNA and CDR2 YSLEER. After removal of 0 bases from V and 4 bases from J, the junction contained 3 bases not matched to a gene. The chain's CDR3 is CASSQEGTGGGNEKLFF. The CDR3 region has the DNA TGCGCCAGCAGCCAAGAGGGGACAGGGGGCGGTAATGAAAAACTGTTTTTT.

The chain combines TRBV21-1 with TRBJ2-5. The J call may be mistaken, given a closer DNA end match to TRBJ2-7. TRBV21-1 is an annotated pseudogene. The CDR3 covers 14 residues. The CDR3 DNA reads TGTGCCAGCAGCTCCTACATGGGAACCTACGAGCAGTACTTC. Translating it yields CASSSYMGTYEQYF.

V usage is TRBV10-1 and J usage is TRBJ2-1; no clear D gene. The CDR3 length is 11 residues. The V gene lost 8 bases and the J gene lost 9 bases, with 11 bases spanning the gap. CDR1 is WNHNN, CDR2 SYGVQD, per germline (reference sequence). The chain's CDR3 is CASRKTGEQFF. The CDR3 DNA follows: TGCGCCAGCCGGAAAACCGGTGAGCAGTTCTTC.

The chain is built from TRBV7-9 and TRBJ1-6; D possibly corresponds to TRBD1 (5 bases). CDR1 is SEHNR and CDR2 is FQNEAQ in the germline V gene (reference sequence). Trimming removed 1 base at V and 7 bases at J, with 11 bases between. The CDR3 has 15 amino acids. The CDR3 DNA reads as TGTGCCAGCAGCTTAGACAGTCGGGGGAATTCACCCCTCCACTTT. Its translation is CASSLDSRGNSPLHF.

This clone was picked up one time. V is TRBV10-1 and J is TRBJ2-1, with 9 bases aligning to TRBD1. V lost 2 bases, J lost 10 bases, and 3 bases stayed unmatched. This CDR3 spans 13 amino acids. CDR1 and CDR2 from the germline V gene are WNHNN and SYGVQD (reference sequence). The CDR3 coding sequence is TGCGCCAGCAGTGAGGGGACAGGGCCCGAGCAGTTCTTC. Translating gives CASSEGTGPEQFF.

A few counts support this clone. The rearrangement uses TRBV18 and TRBJ1-6; a weak D match, TRBD1 (5 bases). The CDR3 runs to 15 residues. Germline V gene sequence: CDR1 KGHSH, CDR2 LQKENI. V lost 1 base to trimming and J lost 5 bases, with 9 bases between them. Here the CDR3 DNA reads TGTGCCAGCTCACCACTGCAGGGTCATAATTCACCCCTCCACTTT. It encodes CASSPLQGHNSPLHF.

The rearrangement links TRBV7-9 to TRBJ2-5; D is unclear. The DNA end lines up better with TRBJ2-7; the J call may be wrong. This CDR3 contains 14 residues. Germline V gene sequence: CDR1 SEHNR, CDR2 FQNEAQ (reference sequence). Here the CDR3 DNA reads TGTGCCAGCAGCCTACCTCCGGACTCCTACGAGCAGTACTTC. Residues: CASSLPPDSYEQYF.

The genes are TRBV10-2 and TRBJ1-1; 11 bases are a match to TRBD1. Germline V gene sequence: CDR1 WSHSY, CDR2 SAAADI. J lost 1 base, V lost 6 bases, and 10 bases had no gene match. This CDR3 has 17 amino acids. The CDR3 sequence: CASRQGTGGTRNTEAFF. CDR3 bases: TGCGCCAGCAGGCAGGGGACAGGGGGGACGAGGAACACTGAAGCTTTCTTT.

The V and J genes are TRBV7-2 and TRBJ2-7; TRBD1 or TRBD2 may be the D gene (5 bases each). This CDR3 is 15 amino acids long. Germline assignment: CDR1 SGHTA and CDR2 FQGNSA. The V end was cut by 1 base, the J end by 3 bases, with 13 bases between. The CDR3 region has the DNA TGTGCCAGCAGCTTAGTGGGGGTCTCGCACTACGAGCAGTACTTC. The encoded protein is CASSLVGVSHYEQYF.

The rearrangement joins TRBV5-3 to TRBJ2-2, with TRBD2 identical over 7 bases. TRBV5-3 counts as an open reading frame of uncertain function. V trimming: 4 bases; J trimming: 1 base; junction bases outside the gene matches: 7. The CDR3 length is 16 residues. The CDR3, as DNA: TGTGCCAGAAGCCCCCGGGGGAGGGTGAACACCGGGGAGCTGTTTTTT. As protein: CARSPRGRVNTGELFF.

The CDR3 sequence is CASSPWAGANVLTF. The CDR3 coding sequence is TGTGCCAGCAGCCCCTGGGCTGGGGCCAACGTCCTGACTTTC. The chain is built from TRBV7-8 and TRBJ2-6, with D unclear. The germline gives CDR1 SGHVS, CDR2 FQNEAQ. The CDR3 contains 14 residues. Trimming took off 5 bases at V and 2 bases at J, with 7 bases between the two ends.

This clone was seen a single time. CDR3 sequence: CASSLGAALNTEAFF. CDR3 nucleotide sequence: TGTGCCAGCAGCTTAGGGGCAGCTCTGAACACTGAAGCTTTCTTT. The genes are TRBV7-9 and TRBJ1-1; no clear D gene. Per the germline V gene, CDR1 is SEHNR and CDR2 is FQNEAQ (reference sequence). Trimming took 1 base from V and 0 from J, leaving 9 bases between them. CDR3 length: 15 residues.

The chain carries TRBV10-3 and TRBJ2-2; TRBD2 agrees at 15 bases. V gave up 10 bases and J gave up 0 bases; unmatched junction bases: 9. The germline V gene encodes CDR1 ENHRY and CDR2 SYGVKD. The CDR3 has 18 amino acids. Written as DNA, the CDR3 is TGTGCCACCGGGCCGGGACTAGCGGGGGGACCGAACACCGGGGAGCTGTTTTTT. Residues: CATGPGLAGGPNTGELFF.

J is TRBJ2-2 and V is TRBV9; D is possibly TRBD2 (7 bases). V lost 6 bases and J 7 bases, leaving 22 bases between the germline ends. Per germline, CDR1 SGDLS and CDR2 YYNGEE. This CDR3 is 16 amino acids long. This chain's CDR3 is CASKGPGLKGGGELFF. The CDR3 bases are TGTGCCAGCAAAGGACCGGGACTAAAAGGGGGCGGGGAGCTGTTTTTT. Full variable domain (remainder filled in from reference TRBV9 and TRBJ2-2): DSGVTQTPKHLITATGQRVTLRCSPRSGDLSVYWYQQSLDQGLQFLIQYYNGEERAKGNILERFSAQQFPDLHSELNLSSLELGDSALYFCASKGPGLKGGGELFFGEGSRLTVL.